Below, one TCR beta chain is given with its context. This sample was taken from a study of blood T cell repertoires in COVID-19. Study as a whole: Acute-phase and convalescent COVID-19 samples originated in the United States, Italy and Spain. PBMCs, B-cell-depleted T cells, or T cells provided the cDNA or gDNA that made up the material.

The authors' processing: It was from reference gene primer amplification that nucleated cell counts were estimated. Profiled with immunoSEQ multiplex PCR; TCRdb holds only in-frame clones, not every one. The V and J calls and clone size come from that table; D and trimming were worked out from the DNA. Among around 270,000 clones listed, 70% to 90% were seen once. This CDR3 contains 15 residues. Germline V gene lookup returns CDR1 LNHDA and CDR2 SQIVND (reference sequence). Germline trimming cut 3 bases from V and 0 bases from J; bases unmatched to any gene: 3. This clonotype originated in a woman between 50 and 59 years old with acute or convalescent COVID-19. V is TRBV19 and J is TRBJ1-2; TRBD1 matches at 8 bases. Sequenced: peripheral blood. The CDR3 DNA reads TGTGCCAGTAGTATCTGGGACAGGACTAACTATGGCTACACCTTC. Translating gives CASSIWDRTNYGYTF.